These 3 T cell receptor beta chains came from one sample sequenced in a study of early T cells in non-severe SARS-CoV-2 infection. TCRdb re-derived calls from the 5' RACE reads in MiXCR, one entry per CDR3 protein. The table has around 60,000 distinct CDR3 sequences, about an eighth seen once. Sequencing was carried out using whole blood. These receptors were collected from an adult who was a healthcare worker with PCR-confirmed SARS-CoV-2 infection or an uninfected control (not recorded which).

A note on this clonotype: A junction end diverges from the germline sequence, so it may reflect a read error. The V gene is TRBV19, the J gene TRBJ2-3; 14 positions agree with TRBD2. The CDR3 extends over 14 amino acids. CDR1 and CDR2 (germline): LNHDA, SQIVND (reference sequence). CDR3 nucleotides: TGTGCCACCGGGACTAGCGGGAGTGCAGATACGCGGTATTTT. It specifies CATGTSGSADTRYF.

This clonotype has a handful of counts. The J gene is TRBJ2-5, the V gene TRBV7-2; D gene uncertain. CDR1 SGHTA and CDR2 FQGNSA come from the germline V gene. Trimming took off 5 bases at V and 2 bases at J, with 9 bases between the two ends. The CDR3 runs to 13 residues. The CDR3 bases are TGTGCCAGCAGCATCGGACCACAAGAGACCCAGTACTTC. It encodes CASSIGPQETQYF.

This clonotype occurred a few times. This rearrangement joins TRBV3-1 to TRBJ1-1, with 8 positions matching TRBD1. The CDR3 loop spans 16 amino acids. The germline gives CDR1 LGHDT, CDR2 YNNKEL (reference sequence). V shed 0 bases, J shed 0 bases, and the junction held 3 bases outside the gene matches. CDR3 loop: CASSQDVRGLNTEAFF. The DNA for the CDR3 is TGTGCCAGCAGCCAAGACGTCAGGGGGCTGAACACTGAAGCTTTCTTT.